Shown below are 7 T cell receptor beta chains from a single sample sequenced in a study of blood T cell repertoires in COVID-19. Sequencing was performed with immunoSEQ multiplex PCR; in TCRdb, only in-frame clones are kept and a portion is missing. In the table there are over 400,000 clones, approximately 85% of which are singletons. Sequencing was carried out using peripheral blood. The receptors stem from a human donor in a cohort sampled during active COVID-19.

This clone has just one count. The chain carries TRBV25-1 and TRBJ2-7; D perhaps matches TRBD2 (7 bases). V was cut by 10 bases and J by 2 bases, with 24 bases left in between. Germline V gene data show CDR1 as MGHDK and CDR2 as SYGVNS. This CDR3 is built from 16 residues. CDR3 amino acids: CATLLDKGGATYEQYF. Written as DNA, the CDR3 is TGTGCCACCTTATTAGACAAAGGGGGGGCCACCTACGAGCAGTACTTC.

This sequence joins TRBV5-5 and TRBJ2-7; 10 bases align to TRBD2. Unmatched junction bases numbered 10, after V lost 8 bases and J lost 2 bases. Germline V CDR1 and CDR2: SGHKS, YYEKEE (reference sequence). This CDR3 has 15 amino acids. The CDR3 nucleotides read TGTGCCAGTGAGACAGGACTAGCGGCCACCTACGAGCAGTACTTC. Protein product: CASETGLAATYEQYF.

The chain carries TRBV30 and TRBJ1-4; D is undetermined. Trimming took off 2 bases at V and 8 bases at J, with 12 bases between the two ends. Germline CDR1 is GTSNPN and CDR2 is SVGIG (reference sequence). The CDR3 has 13 residues. The chain's CDR3 is CAWSPGRDEKLFF. CDR3 DNA sequence: TGTGCCTGGAGTCCGGGTCGAGACGAAAAACTGTTTTTT.

V is TRBV7-9 and J is TRBJ2-1, with TRBD2 identical over 12 bases. V shed 5 bases, J shed 4 bases, and the junction held 3 bases outside the gene matches. The CDR3 length is 15 residues. Per germline, CDR1 SEHNR and CDR2 FQNEAQ (reference sequence). The CDR3: CASSETSGRYNEQFF. CDR3 nucleotide sequence: TGTGCCAGCAGCGAAACTAGCGGGAGGTACAATGAGCAGTTCTTC.

The chain has TRBV19 and TRBJ1-4; a weak D match, TRBD1 (6 bases). CDR1 is LNHDA, CDR2 SQIVND, per germline (reference sequence). Between the trimmed V and J ends, which lost 1 base and 3 bases, there was a span of 6 bases. The CDR3 sequence is 14 residues long. This CDR3 is CASSIGTANEKLFF. CDR3 nucleotide sequence: TGTGCCAGTAGTATAGGGACAGCTAATGAAAAACTGTTTTTT.

V gene TRBV7-3 combines with J gene TRBJ2-5; 13 bases align to TRBD2. CDR3 length: 15 residues. With 5 bases clipped from V and 4 bases from J, the junction kept 4 bases outside the gene matches. The germline gives CDR1 SGHTA, CDR2 FQGTGA. Written as DNA, the CDR3 is TGTGCCAGCAGCCGGACTAGCGGGAGAGGAGAGACCCAGTACTTC. Protein product: CASSRTSGRGETQYF.

This clone was seen a single time. J is TRBJ2-7 and V is TRBV15; D remains ambiguous. Trimming cost V 1 base and J 3 bases, with 13 bases left between them. The CDR3 runs to 15 residues. CDR1 LNHNV and CDR2 YYDKDF come from the germline V gene (reference sequence). In DNA form, the CDR3 reads TGTGCCACCAGCAGAGTACAGTCTAATGGCTACGAGCAGTACTTC. Amino acid sequence: CATSRVQSNGYEQYF.